This TCR beta chain was obtained from a study of regulatory T cells in long-lasting Graves disease. After removal of 5 bases from V and 2 bases from J, the junction contained 4 bases not matched to a gene. The CDR3 has 14 amino acids. iRepertoire HTBI primers and Arm-PCR of CDR3 regions built TCR beta libraries. MiXCR was run by TCRdb on the multiplex PCR reads, yielding one entry per CDR3 protein. In the table there are 400,000 to 500,000 distinct CDR3 sequences, approximately 16% of which are singletons. A note on this clonotype: Its antigen is as yet unknown.

Time point denoted: newly diagnosed GD, antithyroid drugs for less than 3 months. RNA isolated from PBMCs was used to make the TCR library. Whole-study findings and limits: Among the persistent patients, 2,741 public clonotypes were shared, more than the approximately 970 shared among new patients. TRBV28 was favored in persistent disease, as were TRBJ1-2 and TRBJ2-5.

These data were also reused for a study on T cells in Graves' hyperthyroidism and ophthalmopathy. From that study: Ophthalmopathy could be told apart from stable hyperthyroidism with a 13 V-J model.

The clonotype comes from a woman in her thirties or forties with Graves disease. Material: peripheral blood mononuclear cells (PBMCs), obtained at new diagnosis, from a patient treated with antithyroid drugs. The genes are TRBV12-3 or TRBV12-4 and TRBJ2-5; 8 bases are a match to TRBD1. CDR3 sequence reads: CASSRGTGQETQYF. The CDR3 DNA reads as TGTGCCAGCAGTAGAGGGACAGGACAAGAGACCCAGTACTTC.